Shown below are 7 T cell receptor beta chains from a single sample sequenced in a study of identifying expanded T cells in peripheral blood. Clones were read by immunoSEQ multiplex PCR, and TCRdb kept only the in-frame ones, dropping some. The top ten clones hold 7.3% of a sample with roughly 84,000 clones, around 90% of them seen once. Sequenced sample: blood. The origin of the receptors is a person aged 18-70 years in good health.

The chain joins TRBV29-1 to TRBJ2-5; D unresolved. The CDR3 extends over 14 amino acids. Germline lookup yields CDR1 SQVTM and CDR2 ANQGSEA. Trimming removed 5 bases at V and 1 base at J, with 14 bases between. The CDR3 DNA sequence: TGCAGCGTTTCCGCCTTTCCAGCCCAAGAGACCCAGTACTTC. Its protein is CSVSAFPAQETQYF.

The rearrangement joins TRBV4-1 to TRBJ1-6; D is unresolved. The CDR3 runs to 14 residues. Germline V gene lookup returns CDR1 MGHRA and CDR2 YSYEKL. V was cut by 0 bases and J by 5 bases, with 5 bases left in between. CDR3 DNA: TGCGCCAGCAGCCAAGATGCGGATAATTCACCCCTCCACTTT. Protein product: CASSQDADNSPLHF.

The chain recombines TRBV27 with TRBJ1-2; no definite D call. This CDR3 has 13 residues. Germline V gene sequence: CDR1 MNHEY, CDR2 SMNVEV (reference sequence). The V end lost 5 bases, the J end lost 6 bases, and 13 bases lay between the germline ends. Here the CDR3 DNA reads TGTGCCAGCAGTCCCCTAGCCCACGATGGCTACACCTTC. It yields the protein CASSPLAHDGYTF.

The J gene is TRBJ2-1, the V gene TRBV15, with a weak D call TRBD2 (6 bases). The V end lost 0 bases, the J end lost 4 bases, and 10 bases lay between the germline ends. This CDR3 comprises 15 residues. Looked up from germline, CDR1 is LNHNV and CDR2 is YYDKDF (reference sequence). The CDR3 coding sequence is TGTGCCACCAGCAGAGACACGGGACTTTACAATGAGCAGTTCTTC. It encodes CATSRDTGLYNEQFF.

This chain links TRBV19 with TRBJ2-7, with D perhaps TRBD1 (5 bases). The germline gives CDR1 LNHDA, CDR2 SQIVND (reference sequence). The CDR3 is 12 amino acids. V lost 5 bases and J lost 3, with 8 bases in between. The CDR3 is CASSWGDYEQYF. Written as DNA, the CDR3 is TGTGCCAGTAGTTGGGGCGACTACGAGCAGTACTTC.

The V and J genes are TRBV19 and TRBJ2-7; D is ambiguous. V dropped 5 bases and J dropped 3 bases, with 11 bases sitting between them. Germline V gene lookup returns CDR1 LNHDA and CDR2 SQIVND (reference sequence). This CDR3 contains 13 residues. The CDR3 spells CASSQTGSYEQYF. CDR3 nucleotides: TGTGCCAGTAGTCAGACCGGAAGCTACGAGCAGTACTTC.

The gene calls are TRBV7-2 and TRBJ2-3; no reliable D call. Trimming removed 3 bases from V and 6 bases from J, with 19 bases in between. The CDR3 has 16 amino acids. Per the germline V gene, CDR1 is SGHTA and CDR2 is FQGNSA. The CDR3 here is CASSLSASLSRDTQYF. The CDR3 DNA is TGTGCCAGCAGCTTGTCAGCCTCCTTAAGTCGGGATACGCAGTATTTT.